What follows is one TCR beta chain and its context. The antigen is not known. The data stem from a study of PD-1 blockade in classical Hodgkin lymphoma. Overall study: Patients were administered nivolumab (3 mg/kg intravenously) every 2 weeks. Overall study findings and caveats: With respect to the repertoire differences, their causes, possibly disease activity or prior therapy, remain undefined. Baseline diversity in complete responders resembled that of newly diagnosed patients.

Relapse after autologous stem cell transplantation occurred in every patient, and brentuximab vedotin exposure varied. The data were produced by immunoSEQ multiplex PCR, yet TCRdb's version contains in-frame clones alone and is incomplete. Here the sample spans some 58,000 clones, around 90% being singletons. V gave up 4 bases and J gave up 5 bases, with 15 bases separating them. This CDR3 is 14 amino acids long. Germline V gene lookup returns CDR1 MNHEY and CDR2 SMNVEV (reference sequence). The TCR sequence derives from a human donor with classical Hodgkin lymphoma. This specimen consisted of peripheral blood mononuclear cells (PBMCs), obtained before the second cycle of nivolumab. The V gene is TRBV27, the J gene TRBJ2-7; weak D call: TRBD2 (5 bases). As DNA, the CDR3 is TGTGCCAGCAGTTCCACGGCTAGCCGGAACGAGCAGTACTTC. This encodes CASSSTASRNEQYF.